This record covers a single TCR beta chain. As yet, its antigen is unknown. The junction departs from the called germline gene at one end, perhaps through a read error. The CDR3 sequence is 14 residues long. The germline gives CDR1 SEHNR, CDR2 FQNEAQ (reference sequence). PCR was performed using 60 Vbeta and 13 Jbeta primers. Here immunoSEQ multiplex PCR was the method, and the copy in TCRdb shows in-frame clones only, minus some. Of about 86,000 clones in the sample, about 75% were seen once. The data were taken from a study of cytomegalovirus exposure and HLA in healthy donors. Across the study: As released early, the data held some 85 million unique TCRs from HLA-typed donors. Study-wide results and limits: Some highly shared sequence variants likely arose as a pipeline artifact. Presence/absence analyses assumed roughly uniform sequencing depth across donors.

The origin of this receptor is a female donor in good health and CMV-seronegative. The sample consisted of PBMCs. The V and J genes are TRBV7-9 and TRBJ1-1; D uncertain. The CDR3 region is CSSSLEAGGYEAFF. CDR3 DNA sequence: TGTTCCAGCAGCTTAGAGGCTGGCGGATATGAAGCTTTCTTT.